These 22 T cell receptor beta chains share one sample of origin, sequenced in a study of long-term antiretroviral therapy in people with HIV (dated by TCRdb to about 2022). The immunoSEQ hsTCRB v3.0 assay was used at survey level resolution to sequence the TRB variable region. The immuneACCESS repertoire file appears here via TCRdb, limited to in-frame rearrangements. These files lack a portion of the clones; in checked studies, under half of the deficit traces to unresolved V genes, and the cause of the others is not known. For this sample the table gives more than 15,000 clones, of which 81% were detected only once. Approximately 9.5% of the sample belongs to the ten largest clones. The material was unsorted PBMCs, obtained 0.3 years after starting antiretroviral therapy. The receptor set was obtained from a man younger than 35 with HIV.

The CDR3 bases are TGTGCCAGCAGCCCCGGACGGACTAGCACAGATACGCAGTATTTT. Its translation: CASSPGRTSTDTQYF. The chain employs TRBV9 and TRBJ2-3, with D maybe TRBD2 (5 bases). CDR3 length equals 15 residues. Trimming cost V 4 bases and J 0 bases, with 12 bases left between them. Germline CDR1 reads SGDLS; CDR2 reads YYNGEE.

This chain uses TRBV4-1 with TRBJ1-1; maybe TRBD1 (5 bases). CDR3 length: 16 residues. Germline CDR1 and CDR2: MGHRA and YSYEKL. V lost 1 base and J lost 3, with 15 bases in between. The CDR3 coding sequence is TGCGCCAGCAGCCAAGTCAGTGGAATAGGGGACACTGAAGCTTTCTTT. It codes for CASSQVSGIGDTEAFF.

The chain employs TRBV9 and TRBJ2-7; D not certain. The CDR3 covers 14 residues. Germline values: CDR1 SGDLS, CDR2 YYNGEE. The germline V and J ends were trimmed by 0 bases and 2 bases, with 9 bases remaining between them. The CDR3 DNA reads TGTGCCAGCAGCGTAGGCCCGTCCACCTACGAGCAGTACTTC. It specifies CASSVGPSTYEQYF.

The chain links TRBV10-3 to TRBJ2-3, with TRBD2 as a possible D gene (5 bases). V was clipped by 3 bases and J by 2 bases, with 15 bases between them. The CDR3 is 16 amino acids. CDR1 and CDR2 (germline): ENHRY, SYGVKD. CDR3 coding DNA: TGTGCCATCAGTGACCCGGGAATTCCCCTCACAGATACGCAGTATTTT. Its protein is CAISDPGIPLTDTQYF.

The J gene is TRBJ2-7, the V gene TRBV6-5; a weak D match, TRBD2 (6 bases). V dropped 6 bases and J dropped 3 bases, with 15 bases sitting between them. The CDR3 loop spans 14 amino acids. CDR1 is MNHEY and CDR2 is SVGAGI in the germline V gene. The CDR3 here is CASSGTSLNYEQYF. The CDR3 DNA follows: TGTGCCAGCAGCGGGACTTCCCTTAACTACGAGCAGTACTTC.

This rearrangement joins TRBV7-9 to TRBJ2-7; perhaps TRBD1 as D (6 bases). Trimming shortened V by 5 bases and J by 9 bases, and 20 bases separated the two germline ends. Germline V gives CDR1 SEHNR, CDR2 FQNEAQ (reference sequence). This CDR3 has 14 residues. The CDR3 coding sequence is TGTGCCAGCAGCCACTCACAACAGGGCCGACGGCAGTACTTC. It encodes CASSHSQQGRRQYF.

The chain combines TRBV18 with TRBJ2-7; 12 bases match TRBD1. CDR1 is KGHSH and CDR2 is LQKENI in the germline V gene. There are 16 residues in the CDR3. V lost 0 bases, J lost 5 bases, and 5 bases stayed unmatched. DNA of the CDR3: TGTGCCAGCTCACCACCGGGGACAGGGGGCCTCGACGAGCAGTACTTC. It translates to CASSPPGTGGLDEQYF.

The gene calls are TRBV5-1 and TRBJ2-2, with 7 bases that match TRBD2. Germline V gene lookup returns CDR1 SGHRS and CDR2 YFSETQ. CDR3 length: 16 residues. Trimming removed 0 bases from V and 1 base from J; junction bases left unmatched: 3. CDR3 residues: CASSLDLAENTGELFF. The DNA for the CDR3 is TGCGCCAGCAGCTTGGACCTAGCGGAGAACACCGGGGAGCTGTTTTTT. The full variable domain, with the rest looked up from reference TRBV5-1 and TRBJ2-2, is KAGVTQTPRYLIKTRGQQVTLSCSPISGHRSVSWYQQTPGQGLQFLFEYFSETQRNKGNFPGRFSGRQFSNSRSEMNVSTLELGDSALYLCASSLDLAENTGELFFGEGSRLTVL.

The chain has TRBV2 and TRBJ1-2; TRBD1 aligns across 9 bases. Germline CDR1 is SNHLY and CDR2 is FYNNEI. This CDR3 region has 14 residues. V trimming: 6 bases; J trimming: 8 bases; junction bases outside the gene matches: 10. The CDR3 coding sequence is TGTGCCAGCAGCAAAACCGGGACAGGGAACGGCTACACCTTC. It yields the protein CASSKTGTGNGYTF.

V is TRBV5-1 and J is TRBJ1-2, with TRBD1 matching over 7 bases. From germline, CDR1 is SGHRS and CDR2 YFSETQ. J lost 2 bases, V lost 0 bases, and 7 bases had no gene match. CDR3 length: 16 residues. CDR3 DNA sequence: TGCGCCAGCAGCTTGGTTTTGGGACAGCTGAACTATGGCTACACCTTC. This gives the protein CASSLVLGQLNYGYTF. Variable domain in full (rest from reference TRBV5-1 and TRBJ1-2): KAGVTQTPRYLIKTRGQQVTLSCSPISGHRSVSWYQQTPGQGLQFLFEYFSETQRNKGNFPGRFSGRQFSNSRSEMNVSTLELGDSALYLCASSLVLGQLNYGYTFGSGTRLTVV.

The chain uses TRBV28 and TRBJ2-1, with D possibly being TRBD2 (7 bases). Trimming stripped 3 bases from V and 9 bases from J, with 15 bases between. CDR3 length: 14 residues. CDR1 is MDHEN, CDR2 SYDVKM, per germline. The CDR3 here is CASSFPGGGLEQFF. The CDR3 coding sequence is TGTGCCAGCAGTTTTCCGGGGGGCGGACTTGAGCAGTTCTTC.

The CDR3 region is CASTQGWGNQPQHF. CDR3 coding DNA: TGTGCCAGCACCCAGGGGTGGGGCAATCAGCCCCAGCATTTT. The gene calls are TRBV2 and TRBJ1-5, with D possibly being TRBD1 (6 bases). The germline CDR1 and CDR2 sequences are SNHLY and FYNNEI. Trimming took 7 bases from V and 2 from J, leaving 12 bases between them. CDR3 length: 14 amino acids.

The V call is TRBV11-2, the J call TRBJ2-7; no clear D. The CDR3 contains 13 residues. V lost 2 bases and J 6 bases, leaving 11 bases between the germline ends. Germline V gene data show CDR1 as SGHAT and CDR2 as FQNNGV. The CDR3 region is CASSLQTWGEQYF. The CDR3 DNA reads as TGTGCCAGCAGCTTACAGACCTGGGGCGAGCAGTACTTC.

The genes are TRBV11-2 and TRBJ2-5; TRBD2 might be the D (6 bases). The CDR3 runs to 14 residues. Trimming shortened V by 0 bases and J by 3 bases, and 8 bases separated the two germline ends. The germline V gene encodes CDR1 SGHAT and CDR2 FQNNGV. CDR3 DNA: TGTGCCAGCAGCTTAGAGACTAGGGAAGAGACCCAGTACTTC. This translates into CASSLETREETQYF.

This chain links TRBV27 with TRBJ1-4; D ambiguous. The V and J ends lost 0 bases and 8 bases respectively, with 16 bases between them. Germline V gives CDR1 MNHEY, CDR2 SMNVEV (reference sequence). The CDR3 is 16 residues long. For the CDR3, the DNA is TGTGCCAGCAGTTTATCCCGCGAGTTTGAGGCCGAAAAACTGTTTTTT. This codes for CASSLSREFEAEKLFF.

The V and J genes are TRBV30 and TRBJ1-2, with D unresolved. This CDR3 has 14 residues. Germline V CDR1 and CDR2: GTSNPN, SVGIG (reference sequence). V dropped 1 base and J dropped 0 bases, with 9 bases sitting between them. The CDR3 region has the DNA TGTGCCTGGAGTGGAAGGGCCCCTAACTATGGCTACACCTTC. It specifies CAWSGRAPNYGYTF.

The chain links TRBV2 to TRBJ2-4, with 7 bases matching TRBD1. The V gene end was trimmed by 7 bases and the J gene end by 7 bases; junction bases not matched to a gene: 7. The germline V gene encodes CDR1 SNHLY and CDR2 FYNNEI. CDR3 length: 13 amino acids. CDR3 DNA: TGTGCCAGCATACCCACAGGGGTCAACATTCAGTACTTC. This codes for CASIPTGVNIQYF.

The gene calls are TRBV5-1 and TRBJ2-1, with a weak D call TRBD2 (5 bases). The CDR3 runs 12 residues. V was cut by 4 bases and J by 6 bases, with 8 bases left in between. CDR1 SGHRS and CDR2 YFSETQ come from the germline V gene. In nucleotides, the CDR3 is TGCGCCAGCAGCCAACTAGGCAATGAGCAGTTCTTC. Residues: CASSQLGNEQFF.

This clone was observed a handful of times. This chain links TRBV7-3 with TRBJ2-1; either TRBD1 or TRBD2 may supply D (5 bases each). The CDR3 is 14 amino acids. Germline values: CDR1 SGHTA, CDR2 FQGTGA. Trimming shortened V by 7 bases and J by 8 bases, and 18 bases separated the two germline ends. CDR3 residues: CASTPGARGHEQFF. For the CDR3, the DNA is TGTGCCAGCACCCCCGGGGCCCGGGGACATGAGCAGTTCTTC.

DNA for the CDR3: TGCGCCAGCAGCTTAATCCTCGCCAACACAGATACGCAGTATTTT. It translates to CASSLILANTDTQYF. The gene calls are TRBV5-1 and TRBJ2-3; D ambiguous. CDR3 length: 15 amino acids. The germline V gene has CDR1 SGHRS and CDR2 YFSETQ. Trimming stripped 2 bases from V and 2 bases from J, with 12 bases between.

This clone was picked up a small number of times. CDR3 sequence reads: CASSSLVLETQYF. The DNA of the CDR3 is TGTGCCAGCAGCTCACTAGTTTTGGAGACCCAGTACTTC. The chain uses TRBV14 and TRBJ2-5; possible D gene TRBD2, 5 bases. Germline V gene lookup returns CDR1 SGHDN and CDR2 FVKESK. The germline V and J ends were trimmed by 5 bases and 5 bases, with 12 bases remaining between them. The CDR3 contains 13 residues.

This chain uses TRBV18 with TRBJ1-1; 8 nucleotides line up with TRBD1. After removal of 5 bases from V and 1 base from J, the junction contained 6 bases not matched to a gene. Germline-derived CDR1 and CDR2 are KGHSH and LQKENI. The CDR3 runs 15 residues. The chain's CDR3 is CASSSGQGENTEAFF. CDR3 DNA: TGTGCCAGCTCATCAGGACAGGGTGAGAACACTGAAGCTTTCTTT.